This passage covers 27 T cell receptor beta chains from one sample sequenced in a study of molecular identifiers for immune sequencing clone quantification. TCRdb reprocessed the PCR reads with MiXCR, giving one entry per CDR3 protein. The table lists 300,000 to 400,000 distinct CDR3 sequences, around a fifth of them singletons. The sample consisted of naive CD8+ T cells from blood, with Jurkat cell RNA spiked in. Subset specified: FACS-sorted CD8+CD4-CCR7+CD45RA+ naive T cells. The origin of the receptors is a human donor in good health. Some libraries in this study had Jurkat cell RNA spiked in.

Comment on this clonotype: This may stem from a read error, because a much larger clone lies one nucleotide away. The gene calls are TRBV4-2 and TRBJ2-3; TRBD2 is a possible D gene (6 bases). Per the germline V gene, CDR1 is LGHNA and CDR2 is YNFKEQ. The CDR3 runs 17 residues. The CDR3 nucleotides are TGTGCCAGCAGCCAAGTCCAACTGGGGGGTCGGGCAGATACGCGGTATTTT. Protein product: CASSQVQLGGRADTRYF.

This clonotype has ten or more counts. This chain links TRBV16 with TRBJ2-6, with D unresolved. This CDR3 is 17 amino acids long. V gave up 1 base and J gave up 0 bases, with 10 bases separating them. Germline V gene lookup returns CDR1 KGHSY and CDR2 FQNENV. In nucleotides, the CDR3 is TGTGCCAGCAGCCAATTACCTTATAGCTCTGGGGCCAACGTCCTGACTTTC. Protein: CASSQLPYSSGANVLTF.

This clonotype was counted many times. This chain uses TRBV23-1 with TRBJ1-4, with 8 bases that match TRBD1. TRBV23-1 is reported as an ORF; its role is uncertain. Trimming cost V 7 bases and J 7 bases; bases outside gene matches: 14. The CDR3 length is 16 residues. The CDR3 reads CASTIKPRGPGEKLFF. For the CDR3, the DNA is TGCGCCAGCACAATTAAACCCAGGGGGCCGGGTGAAAAACTGTTTTTT.

This clonotype was detected many times. The J gene is TRBJ2-2, the V gene TRBV9, with TRBD2 as a possible D gene (5 bases). This CDR3 region has 14 residues. The ends were cut back, 2 bases at V and 6 bases at J, with 11 bases in the middle. The germline V gene encodes CDR1 SGDLS and CDR2 YYNGEE. CDR3 coding DNA: TGTGCCAGCAGCGTTTGGGAGATTGCCGGGGAGCTGTTTTTT. Its translation is CASSVWEIAGELFF.

This clonotype was seen at least ten times. J is TRBJ1-1 and V is TRBV19; D not certain. CDR1 is LNHDA and CDR2 is SQIVND in the germline V gene (reference sequence). The length of the CDR3 is 14 residues. V was shortened by 3 bases and J by 0 bases, with 8 bases between the two germline ends. Here the CDR3 reads CASSIVGMNTEAFF. The DNA for the CDR3 is TGTGCCAGTAGTATCGTGGGGATGAACACTGAAGCTTTCTTT.

This clonotype was observed at least ten times. The chain carries TRBV5-5 and TRBJ1-6; D not certain. V was trimmed by 3 bases and J by 6 bases, leaving 10 bases between them. Germline CDR1 reads SGHKS; CDR2 reads YYEKEE (reference sequence). CDR3 length: 14 residues. The CDR3 coding sequence is TGTGCCAGCAGCTCGACGGATCGTAATTCACCCCTCCACTTT. It yields the protein CASSSTDRNSPLHF.

This clonotype was picked up a small number of times. The chain employs TRBV25-1 and TRBJ2-7; D possibly corresponds to TRBD1 (5 bases). This CDR3 is built from 15 residues. CDR1 MGHDK and CDR2 SYGVNS come from the germline V gene. Trimming removed 1 base at V and 3 bases at J, with 13 bases between. The CDR3, as DNA: TGTGCCAGCAGTGAATCTGGGCAGGGTTTCTACGAGCAGTACTTC. Translation: CASSESGQGFYEQYF.

The chain carries TRBV15 and TRBJ1-5; D unresolved. Trimming removed 10 bases at V and 0 bases at J, with 7 bases between. The germline V gene encodes CDR1 LNHNV and CDR2 YYDKDF (reference sequence). This CDR3 is 12 amino acids long. CDR3 in amino acids: CAISGSNQPQHF. CDR3 nucleotide sequence: TGTGCCATTTCAGGTAGCAATCAGCCCCAGCATTTT. Full variable domain (remainder filled in from reference TRBV15 and TRBJ1-5): DAMVIQNPRYQVTQFGKPVTLSCSQTLNHNVMYWYQQKSSQAPKLLFHYYDKDFNNEADTPDNFQSRRPNTSFCFLDIRSPGLGDTAMYLCAISGSNQPQHFGDGTRLSIL.

DNA of the CDR3: TGTGCCAGCAGCTTTACCCAAATACTAGTCTGCGGTTGTGACGAGACCCAGTACTTC. This translates into CASSFTQILVCGCDETQYF. The rearrangement uses TRBV11-3 and TRBJ2-5; TRBD2 is a possible D gene (5 bases). The V and J ends lost 3 bases and 5 bases respectively, with 28 bases between them. Germline V gene lookup returns CDR1 SGHNT and CDR2 YENEEA. This CDR3 is built from 19 residues.

This clonotype was detected ten times or more. V gene TRBV27 combines with J gene TRBJ2-1; D is ambiguous. Germline values: CDR1 MNHEY, CDR2 SMNVEV (reference sequence). The CDR3 runs to 13 residues. Trimming left V 6 bases short and J 2 bases short, with 8 bases between. The CDR3 DNA reads as TGTGCCAGCAGACAGAAGACCTACAATGAGCAGTTCTTC. Protein sequence: CASRQKTYNEQFF.

A note on this clonotype: The CDR3 ends on some other residue instead of the conserved phenylalanine or tryptophan, so this is likely a read error. The chain recombines TRBV14 with TRBJ2-7; 11 bases match TRBD1. Germline V gene data show CDR1 as SGHDN and CDR2 as FVKESK. The CDR3 consists of 16 residues. The V gene end was trimmed by 1 base and the J gene end by 4 bases; junction bases not matched to a gene: 6. CDR3 amino acids: CASSQGTGGSGYEQYL. As DNA, the CDR3 is TGTGCCAGCAGCCAAGGGACAGGGGGCTCGGGGTACGAGCAGTACCTC.

This clonotype was observed at least ten times. The chain couples TRBV7-9 to TRBJ2-7, with unresolved D. The germline V gene has CDR1 SEHNR and CDR2 FQNEAQ (reference sequence). The V gene lost 2 bases and the J gene lost 2 bases, with 4 bases spanning the gap. CDR3 length: 12 residues. CDR3 bases: TGTGCCAGCAGCTTACAGACCTACGAGCAGTACTTC. Translating gives CASSLQTYEQYF. The variable domain in full, completed from reference TRBV7-9 and TRBJ2-7, reads DTGVSQNPRHKITKRGQNVTFRCDPISEHNRLYWYRQTLGQGPEFLTYFQNEAQLEKSRLLSDRFSAERPKGSFSTLEIQRTEQGDSAMYLCASSLQTYEQYFGPGTRLTVT.

A note on this clonotype: This clone may be a read error of a much larger clone one base away. This rearrangement joins TRBV7-9 to TRBJ1-1; a possible D gene is TRBD1 (6 bases). Trimming removed 5 bases at V and 3 bases at J, with 19 bases between. CDR1 is SEHNR and CDR2 is FQNEAQ in the germline V gene (reference sequence). This CDR3 region has 16 residues. Here the CDR3 reads CASSHNPGHLDTEAFF. For the CDR3, the DNA is TGTGCCAGCAGCCACAATCCGGGACACTTGGACACTGAAGCTTTCTTT.

This clonotype was counted many times. The J gene is TRBJ2-7, the V gene TRBV14; D is tentatively TRBD1 or TRBD2 (5 bases each). Germline CDR1 is SGHDN and CDR2 is FVKESK. Trimming stripped 1 base from V and 3 bases from J, with 10 bases between. CDR3 length equals 14 residues. This CDR3 reads CASSQAGTRYEQYF. For the CDR3, the DNA is TGTGCCAGCAGCCAAGCCGGGACCCGCTACGAGCAGTACTTC.

In this sample, this clonotype turned up many times. The V gene is TRBV24-1, the J gene TRBJ1-5, with TRBD1 identical over 9 bases. Germline lookup yields CDR1 KGHDR and CDR2 SFDVKD. This CDR3 is 18 amino acids long. The V and J ends lost 4 bases and 6 bases, in that order; junction bases with no gene match: 15. Written as DNA, the CDR3 is TGTGCCACCAGTGAGCCGGGACAGGGCCACGCCAGATCTCAGCCCCAGCATTTT. Its protein product is CATSEPGQGHARSQPQHF.

Comments on this clonotype: The CDR3 end shows no conserved phenylalanine or tryptophan, and so a read error is likely. The chain couples TRBV14 to TRBJ1-1; D is uncertain. Germline lookup yields CDR1 SGHDN and CDR2 FVKESK. With 0 bases removed from V and 4 bases from J, the gap between germline ends came to 6 bases. This CDR3 has 13 amino acids. CDR3 loop: CASSQEMVTEAFL. CDR3 DNA sequence: TGTGCCAGCAGCCAAGAAATGGTCACTGAAGCTTTCCTT.

This clonotype was detected only a few times. The chain couples TRBV2 to TRBJ2-7; D ambiguous. CDR1 SNHLY and CDR2 FYNNEI come from the germline V gene. The germline V and J ends were trimmed by 0 bases and 3 bases, with 12 bases remaining between them. The CDR3 length is 15 residues. CDR3 in DNA: TGTGCCAGCAGTGAAGCGTTTGGTGCCCTCTACGAGCAGTACTTC. Its translation: CASSEAFGALYEQYF.

This clonotype was seen repeatedly, ten times or more. This rearrangement joins TRBV5-6 to TRBJ1-1; the D gene is possibly TRBD1 (5 bases). Deletions cut 0 bases from V and 7 bases from J, with 10 bases between. Germline V gene lookup returns CDR1 SGHDT and CDR2 YYEEEE. CDR3 size: 13 residues. CDR3 DNA sequence: TGTGCCAGCAGCTTGGCCAGGGCTGATGAAGCTTTCTTT. As protein: CASSLARADEAFF.

V and J are TRBV3-1 and TRBJ2-7, with D perhaps matching TRBD2 (5 bases). The CDR3 runs 15 residues. Trimming cost V 1 base and J 3 bases, with 13 bases left between them. In germline, CDR1 is LGHDT, CDR2 YNNKEL (reference sequence). The CDR3 loop is CASSQVRGRGYEQYF. The DNA for the CDR3 is TGTGCCAGCAGCCAAGTCCGAGGGCGCGGCTACGAGCAGTACTTC.

This clonotype has ten or more counts. The V gene is TRBV7-2, the J gene TRBJ1-3; D uncertain. Germline loops: CDR1 SGHTA, CDR2 FQGNSA. The CDR3 is 15 amino acids. V was shortened by 5 bases and J by 0 bases, with 11 bases between the two germline ends. DNA for the CDR3: TGTGCCAGCAGCCTGGGGATTAGCTCTGGAAACACCATATATTTT. Translation gives CASSLGISSGNTIYF. The full variable domain, with the rest looked up from reference TRBV7-2 and TRBJ1-3, is GAGVSQSPSNKVTEKGKDVELRCDPISGHTALYWYRQSLGQGLEFLIYFQGNSAPDKSGLPSDRFSAERTGGSVSTLTIQRTQQEDSAVYLCASSLGISSGNTIYFGEGSWLTVV.

The chain recombines TRBV24-1 with TRBJ1-3, with 8 bases fitting TRBD1. This CDR3 has 19 amino acids. Trimming cost V 1 base and J 7 bases; bases outside gene matches: 17. CDR1 and CDR2 (germline): KGHDR, SFDVKD. DNA of the CDR3: TGTGCCACCAGTGATTTTTGGGACAGGAACTCACACTGGTCGAACACCATATATTTT. This codes for CATSDFWDRNSHWSNTIYF.

Regarding this clonotype: A much larger clone is a single base away; this may be a read error. The chain recombines TRBV4-1 with TRBJ1-5; D may be TRBD1 (5 bases). The germline gives CDR1 MGHRA, CDR2 YSYEKL. The CDR3 contains 16 residues. DNA of the CDR3: TGCGCCGGCAGCCAAGTTGAGACAGTCTACAATCAGCCCCAGCATTTT. It encodes CAGSQVETVYNQPQHF.

This clonotype was counted ten times or more. The genes are TRBV6-6 and TRBJ1-5; 7 nucleotides match TRBD1. The germline V gene has CDR1 MNHNY and CDR2 SVGAGI (reference sequence). The CDR3 totals 15 residues. V was pared by 0 bases and J by 9 bases, with 8 bases of the junction left unmatched. In nucleotides, the CDR3 is TGTGCCAGCAGTTACTCCCTGGACAGGCCCTCGCCCCAGCATTTT. This encodes CASSYSLDRPSPQHF.

Many counts were recorded for this clonotype. The chain is built from TRBV20-1 and TRBJ2-5; a possible D gene is TRBD1 (5 bases). The germline V gene has CDR1 DFQATT and CDR2 SNEGSKA (reference sequence). Trimming shortened V by 1 base and J by 5 bases, and 11 bases separated the two germline ends. The CDR3 has 13 residues. CDR3 amino acids: CSARGGSRETQYF. The CDR3, as DNA: TGCAGTGCTAGAGGGGGCTCGAGGGAGACCCAGTACTTC.

The chain combines TRBV7-4 with TRBJ1-4, with D hard to call. The CDR3 spans 16 residues. Trimming took off 1 base at V and 12 bases at J, with 21 bases between the two ends. Germline V lookup: CDR1 SGHVT, CDR2 SQSDAQ. The CDR3 coding sequence is TGTGCCAGCAGCTTAGACCCAAGACGGATTTCTACGGAACTGTTTTTT. This codes for CASSLDPRRISTELFF.

For this clonotype: This may be a read error: a much more frequent sequence differs by one nucleotide. This chain joins TRBV24-1 and TRBJ1-1; no firm D call. CDR1 is KGHDR, CDR2 SFDVKD, per germline. This CDR3 region has 13 residues. The CDR3 nucleotides read TGTGCCACCAGTGCCCCTCGGAACACTGAAGCTTCCTTT. Residues: CATSAPRNTEASF.

At least ten counts were recorded for this clonotype. CDR3 sequence reads: CSVEVSGMGSPYEQYF. In DNA form, the CDR3 reads TGCAGCGTTGAAGTCTCGGGGATGGGGAGTCCCTACGAGCAGTACTTC. The V and J genes are TRBV29-1 and TRBJ2-7; possible D gene TRBD2, 5 bases. Looked up from germline, CDR1 is SQVTM and CDR2 is ANQGSEA. Trimming cost V 1 base and J 2 bases, with 18 bases left between them. This CDR3 has 16 residues.